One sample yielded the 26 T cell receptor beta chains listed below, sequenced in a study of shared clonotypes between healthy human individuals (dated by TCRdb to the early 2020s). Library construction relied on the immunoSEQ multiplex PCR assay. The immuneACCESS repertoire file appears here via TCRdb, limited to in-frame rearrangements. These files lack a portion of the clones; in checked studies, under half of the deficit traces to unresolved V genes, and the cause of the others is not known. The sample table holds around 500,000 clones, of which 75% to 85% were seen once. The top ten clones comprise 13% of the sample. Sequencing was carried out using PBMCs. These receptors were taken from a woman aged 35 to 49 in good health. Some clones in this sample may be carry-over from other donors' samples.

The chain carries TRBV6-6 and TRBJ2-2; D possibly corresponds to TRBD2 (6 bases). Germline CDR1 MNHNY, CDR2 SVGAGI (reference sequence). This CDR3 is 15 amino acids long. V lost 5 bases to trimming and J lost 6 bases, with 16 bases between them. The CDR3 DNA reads TGTGCCAGCAGTGCCCGGGAGCCCGTCGCCGGGGAGCTGTTTTTT. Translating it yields CASSAREPVAGELFF.

This chain's CDR3 is CASQAGDTEAFF. In DNA form, the CDR3 reads TGTGCCAGTCAGGCGGGAGACACTGAAGCTTTCTTT. This rearrangement joins TRBV19 to TRBJ1-1, with D uncertain. In germline, CDR1 is LNHDA, CDR2 SQIVND (reference sequence). The CDR3 is 12 amino acids. Deletions cut 8 bases from V and 3 bases from J, with 10 bases between.

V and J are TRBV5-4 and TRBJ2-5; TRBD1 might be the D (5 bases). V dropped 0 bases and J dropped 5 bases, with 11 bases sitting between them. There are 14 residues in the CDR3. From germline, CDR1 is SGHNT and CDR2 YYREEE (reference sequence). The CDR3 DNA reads TGTGCCAGCAGCTTGGGGGCAGGGTGGGAGACCCAGTACTTC. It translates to CASSLGAGWETQYF.

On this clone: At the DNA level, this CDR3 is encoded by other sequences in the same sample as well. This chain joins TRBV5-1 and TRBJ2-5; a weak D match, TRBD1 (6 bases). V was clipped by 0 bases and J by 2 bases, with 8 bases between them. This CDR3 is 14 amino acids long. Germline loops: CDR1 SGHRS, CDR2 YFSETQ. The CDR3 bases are TGCGCCAGCAGCTTGGGGACAGTTCAAGAGACCCAGTACTTC. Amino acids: CASSLGTVQETQYF.

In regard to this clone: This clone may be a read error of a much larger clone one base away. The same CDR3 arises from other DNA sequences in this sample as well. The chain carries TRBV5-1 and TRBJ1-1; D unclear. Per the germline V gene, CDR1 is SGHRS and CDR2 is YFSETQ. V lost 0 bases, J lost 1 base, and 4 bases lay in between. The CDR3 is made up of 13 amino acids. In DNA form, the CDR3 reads TGCGCCAGCAGCTTGGAGGGGAACACTGAAGCTTTCTTT. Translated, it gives CASSLEGNTEAFF.

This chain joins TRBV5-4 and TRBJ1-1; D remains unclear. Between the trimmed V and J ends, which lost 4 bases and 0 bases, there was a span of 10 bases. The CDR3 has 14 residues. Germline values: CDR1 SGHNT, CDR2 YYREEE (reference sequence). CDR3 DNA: TGTGCCAGCAGCCGTTTTAGTCTGAACACTGAAGCTTTCTTT. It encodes CASSRFSLNTEAFF.

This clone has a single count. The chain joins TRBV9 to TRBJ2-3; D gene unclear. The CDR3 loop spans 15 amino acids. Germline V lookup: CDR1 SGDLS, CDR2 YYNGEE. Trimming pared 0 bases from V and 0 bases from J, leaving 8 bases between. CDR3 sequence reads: CASSVGPSSTDTQYF. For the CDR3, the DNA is TGTGCCAGCAGCGTAGGACCTTCCAGCACAGATACGCAGTATTTT.

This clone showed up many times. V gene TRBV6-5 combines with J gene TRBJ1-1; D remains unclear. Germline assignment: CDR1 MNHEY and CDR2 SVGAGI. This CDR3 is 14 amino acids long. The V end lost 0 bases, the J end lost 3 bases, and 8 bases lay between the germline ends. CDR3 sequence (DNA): TGTGCCAGCAGTTACTCGATCTCATACACTGAAGCTTTCTTT. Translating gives CASSYSISYTEAFF.

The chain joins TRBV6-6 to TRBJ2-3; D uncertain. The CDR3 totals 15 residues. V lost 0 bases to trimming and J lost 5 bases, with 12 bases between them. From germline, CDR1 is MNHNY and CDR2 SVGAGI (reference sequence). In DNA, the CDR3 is TGTGCCAGCAGTTACTCGCCGGGCGCAAAAGATACGCAGTATTTT. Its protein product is CASSYSPGAKDTQYF.

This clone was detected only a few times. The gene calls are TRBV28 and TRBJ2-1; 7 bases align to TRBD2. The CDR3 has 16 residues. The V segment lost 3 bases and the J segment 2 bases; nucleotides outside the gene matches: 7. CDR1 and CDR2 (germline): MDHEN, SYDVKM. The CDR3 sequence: CASSFTRAGTYNEQFF. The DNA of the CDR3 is TGTGCCAGCAGTTTCACCCGAGCGGGGACCTACAATGAGCAGTTCTTC.

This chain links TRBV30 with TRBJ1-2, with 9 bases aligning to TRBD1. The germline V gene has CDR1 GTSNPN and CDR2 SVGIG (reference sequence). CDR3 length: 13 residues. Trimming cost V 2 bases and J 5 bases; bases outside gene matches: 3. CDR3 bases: TGTGCCTGGAGTAGAGGACAGGGGTATGGCTACACCTTC. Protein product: CAWSRGQGYGYTF.

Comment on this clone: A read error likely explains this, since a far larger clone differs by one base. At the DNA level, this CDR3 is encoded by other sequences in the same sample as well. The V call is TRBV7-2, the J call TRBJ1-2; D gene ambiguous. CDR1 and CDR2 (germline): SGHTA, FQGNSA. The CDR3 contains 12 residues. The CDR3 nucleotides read TGCGCCAGCAGCTTATCCGGCTATGGCTACACCTTC. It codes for CASSLSGYGYTF. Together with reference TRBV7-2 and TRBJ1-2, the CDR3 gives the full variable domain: GAGVSQSPSNKVTEKGKDVELRCDPISGHTALYWYRQSLGQGLEFLIYFQGNSAPDKSGLPSDRFSAERTGGSVSTLTIQRTQQEDSAVYLCASSLSGYGYTFGSGTRLTVV.

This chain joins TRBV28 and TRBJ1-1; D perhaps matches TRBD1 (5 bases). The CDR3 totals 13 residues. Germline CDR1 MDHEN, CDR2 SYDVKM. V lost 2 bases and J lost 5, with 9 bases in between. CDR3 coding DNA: TGTGCCAGCAGTTTAACAGGATTTACTGAAGCTTTCTTT. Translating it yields CASSLTGFTEAFF.

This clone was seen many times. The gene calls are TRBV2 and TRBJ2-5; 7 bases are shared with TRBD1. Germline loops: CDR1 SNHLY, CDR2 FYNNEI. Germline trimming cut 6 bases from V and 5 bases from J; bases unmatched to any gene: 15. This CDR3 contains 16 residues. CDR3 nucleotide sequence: TGTGCCAGCAGGGGAGCCTTACAGGGGTTAGTGGAGACCCAGTACTTC. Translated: CASRGALQGLVETQYF.

The DNA of the CDR3 is TGTGCCAGCAGCTTAGTGTCAGTACGAATGAACACTGAAGCTTTCTTT. Its protein is CASSLVSVRMNTEAFF. The chain carries TRBV7-2 and TRBJ1-1; no clear D. The CDR3 covers 16 residues. With 1 base removed from V and 0 bases from J, the gap between germline ends came to 12 bases. From germline, CDR1 is SGHTA and CDR2 FQGNSA.

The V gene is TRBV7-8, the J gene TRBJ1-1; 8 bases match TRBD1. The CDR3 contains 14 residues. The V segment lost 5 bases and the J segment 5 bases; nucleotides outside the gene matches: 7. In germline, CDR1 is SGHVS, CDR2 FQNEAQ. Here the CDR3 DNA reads TGTGCCAGCAGCATACAGGGGGTACGGACTGAAGCTTTCTTT. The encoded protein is CASSIQGVRTEAFF. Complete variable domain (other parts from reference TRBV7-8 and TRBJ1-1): GAGVSQSPRYKVAKRGQDVALRCDPISGHVSLFWYQQALGQGPEFLTYFQNEAQLDKSGLPSDRFFAERPEGSVSTLKIQRTQQEDSAVYLCASSIQGVRTEAFFGQGTRLTVV.

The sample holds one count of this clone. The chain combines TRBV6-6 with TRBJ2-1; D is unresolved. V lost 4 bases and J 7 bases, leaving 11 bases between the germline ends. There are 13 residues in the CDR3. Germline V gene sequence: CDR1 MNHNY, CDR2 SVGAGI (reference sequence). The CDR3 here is CASSSVSNNEQFF. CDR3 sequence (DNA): TGTGCCAGCAGTTCAGTCTCGAATAATGAGCAGTTCTTC.

CDR3 in amino acids: CASSVYGTEQETQYF. In DNA, the CDR3 is TGCGCCAGCAGCGTATACGGGACAGAGCAAGAGACCCAGTACTTC. This rearrangement joins TRBV5-1 to TRBJ2-5; 7 bases are shared with TRBD1. The CDR3 runs to 15 residues. The V gene end was trimmed by 4 bases and the J gene end by 2 bases; junction bases not matched to a gene: 8. CDR1 and CDR2 from the germline V gene are SGHRS and YFSETQ.

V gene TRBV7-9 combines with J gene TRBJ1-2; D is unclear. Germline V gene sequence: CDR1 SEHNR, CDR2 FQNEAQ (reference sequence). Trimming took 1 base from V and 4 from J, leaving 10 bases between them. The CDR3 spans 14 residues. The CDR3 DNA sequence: TGTGCCAGCAGCTTAGACGGCGGGATCTATGGCTACACCTTC. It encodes CASSLDGGIYGYTF.

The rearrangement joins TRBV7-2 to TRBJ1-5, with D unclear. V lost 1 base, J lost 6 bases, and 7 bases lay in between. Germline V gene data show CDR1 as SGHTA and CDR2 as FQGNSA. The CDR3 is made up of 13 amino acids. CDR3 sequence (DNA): TGTGCCAGCAGCTTAGGGGGATTTCAGCCCCAGCATTTT. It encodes CASSLGGFQPQHF.

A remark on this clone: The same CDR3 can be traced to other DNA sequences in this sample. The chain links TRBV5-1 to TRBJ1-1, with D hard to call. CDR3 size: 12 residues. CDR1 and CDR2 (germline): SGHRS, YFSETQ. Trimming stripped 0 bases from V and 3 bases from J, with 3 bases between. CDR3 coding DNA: TGCGCCAGCAGCTTGGGGGACACTGAAGCTTTCTTT. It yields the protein CASSLGDTEAFF.

The CDR3 protein is CASSLVVRGEIAKNIQYF. Here the CDR3 DNA reads TGTGCCAGCAGCTTAGTTGTCCGGGGAGAAATAGCCAAAAACATTCAGTACTTC. V gene TRBV7-8 combines with J gene TRBJ2-4, with D tentatively TRBD2 (5 bases). Between the trimmed V and J ends, which lost 1 base and 0 bases, there was a span of 16 bases. From germline, CDR1 is SGHVS and CDR2 FQNEAQ. The CDR3 is made up of 18 amino acids. The variable domain in full, completed from reference TRBV7-8 and TRBJ2-4, reads GAGVSQSPRYKVAKRGQDVALRCDPISGHVSLFWYQQALGQGPEFLTYFQNEAQLDKSGLPSDRFFAERPEGSVSTLKIQRTQQEDSAVYLCASSLVVRGEIAKNIQYFGAGTRLSVL.

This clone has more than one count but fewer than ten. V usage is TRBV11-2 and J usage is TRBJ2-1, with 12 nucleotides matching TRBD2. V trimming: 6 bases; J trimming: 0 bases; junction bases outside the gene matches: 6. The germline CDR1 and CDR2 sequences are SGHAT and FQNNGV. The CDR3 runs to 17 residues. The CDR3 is CASSYTSGRPSYNEQFF. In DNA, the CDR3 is TGTGCCAGCAGTTATACTAGCGGGAGGCCCTCCTACAATGAGCAGTTCTTC.

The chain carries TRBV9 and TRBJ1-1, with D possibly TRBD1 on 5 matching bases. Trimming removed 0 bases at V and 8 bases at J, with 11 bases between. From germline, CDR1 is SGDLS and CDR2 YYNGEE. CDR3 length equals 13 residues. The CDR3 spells CASSVGVGAEAFF. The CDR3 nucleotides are TGTGCCAGCAGCGTAGGTGTCGGGGCAGAAGCTTTCTTT.

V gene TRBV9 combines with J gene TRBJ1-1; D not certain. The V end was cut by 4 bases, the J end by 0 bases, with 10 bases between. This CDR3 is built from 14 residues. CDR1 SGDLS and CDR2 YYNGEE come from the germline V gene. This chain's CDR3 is CASSPSYMNTEAFF. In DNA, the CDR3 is TGTGCCAGCAGCCCATCATACATGAACACTGAAGCTTTCTTT.

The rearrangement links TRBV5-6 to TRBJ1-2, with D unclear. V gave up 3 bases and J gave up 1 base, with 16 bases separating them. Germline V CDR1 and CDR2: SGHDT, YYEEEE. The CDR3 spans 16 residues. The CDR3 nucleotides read TGTGCCAGCAGCTCCTATTGGGTAGAAAGTAACTATGGCTACACCTTC. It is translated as CASSSYWVESNYGYTF. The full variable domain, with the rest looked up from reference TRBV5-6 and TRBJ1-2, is DAGVTQSPTHLIKTRGQQVTLRCSPKSGHDTVSWYQQALGQGPQFIFQYYEEEERQRGNFPDRFSGHQFPNYSSELNVNALLLGDSALYLCASSSYWVESNYGYTFGSGTRLTVV.